This record covers a single T cell receptor beta chain. Clones were sequenced by immunoSEQ multiplex PCR, and TCRdb holds only the in-frame ones, with some missing. The table has about 400,000 clones, roughly 90% seen once. This entry belongs to a study of blood T cell repertoires in COVID-19. On the study more broadly: Specimens from acute and convalescent COVID-19 originated in the United States, Italy and Spain.

Germline lookup yields CDR1 LGHNT and CDR2 FRNRAP. V shed 2 bases and J shed 4 bases, with 14 bases lying between them. CDR3 length equals 16 residues. The study recruited people aged roughly 18 to 89 years across roughly 25 US areas. Cohorts were based on clinical histories the participants reported. The receptor was isolated from a woman aged 40-49 years with acute COVID-19. This rearrangement joins TRBV12-5 to TRBJ2-2; possible D gene TRBD1, 5 bases. Sequencing was done on a sample of PBMCs or T cells enriched from blood (not recorded which). CDR3 nucleotides: TGTGCTAGTGGTTTGTTCAGGGTCGTTCGCACCGGGGAGCTGTTTTTT. This gives the protein CASGLFRVVRTGELFF.